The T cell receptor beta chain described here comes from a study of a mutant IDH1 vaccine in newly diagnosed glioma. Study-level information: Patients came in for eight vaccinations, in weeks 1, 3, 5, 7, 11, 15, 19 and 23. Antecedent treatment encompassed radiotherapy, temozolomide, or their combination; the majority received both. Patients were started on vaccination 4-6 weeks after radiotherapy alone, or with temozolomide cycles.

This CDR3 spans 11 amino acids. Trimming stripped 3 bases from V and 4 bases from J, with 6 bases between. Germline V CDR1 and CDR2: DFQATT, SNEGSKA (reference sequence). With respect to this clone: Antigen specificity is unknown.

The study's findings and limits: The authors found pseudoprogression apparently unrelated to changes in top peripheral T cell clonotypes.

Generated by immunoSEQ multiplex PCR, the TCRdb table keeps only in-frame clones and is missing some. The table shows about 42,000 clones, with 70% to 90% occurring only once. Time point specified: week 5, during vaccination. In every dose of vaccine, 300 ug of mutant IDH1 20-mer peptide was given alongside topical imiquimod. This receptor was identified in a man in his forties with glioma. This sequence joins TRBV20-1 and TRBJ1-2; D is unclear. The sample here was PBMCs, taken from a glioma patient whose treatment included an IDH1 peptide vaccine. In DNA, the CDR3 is TGCAGTGCTAGCGGCAGCTATGGCTACACCTTC. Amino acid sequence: CSASGSYGYTF.